The sequence of this T cell receptor beta chain was determined in a study of T cells expressing NK-cell markers. At the level of the study: Repertoires of TCR beta were obtained from T cells sorted as CD3+CD56+NKG2C+, CD3+CD56+NKG2C- and CD3+CD56-NKG2C+.

Note on this clonotype: The antigen is undetermined.

Study outcomes and limitations: Of the CD8+ T cell pool in over 5 donors, roughly 1.0-7.5% was accounted for by dominant NKG2C+ clonotypes. Specificity for HCMV among expanded NKG2C+ T cell clones was not established.

TCRdb re-analyzed the 5' RACE reads; it lists each CDR3 protein once, without DNA. This listing includes around 180,000 distinct CDR3 sequences. The CDR3 has 15 residues. Germline values: CDR1 MNHNS, CDR2 SASEGT. This TCR was recovered from a man between 18 and 69 years old in good health. The J gene is TRBJ1-3, the V gene TRBV6-1; TCRdb's D gene call, TRBD1, goes unchecked for lack of DNA. Sequences were obtained from blood T cells: a sorted CD56 or NKG2C T cell subset, CD4+ or CD8+ T cells, or bulk PBMC T cells (not recorded which). CDR3 sequence reads: CASSGDSLSGNTIYF.